The following is a T cell receptor beta chain sequence with its context. At least ten counts were recorded for this clonotype. What this receptor recognizes is not known. No qualities accompany the bases; no much larger clone lies one base away. At the junction V is shortened by 4 bases and J by 5 bases; bases outside the gene matches: 8. Including the terminal cysteine and phenylalanine, the CDR3 comprises 17 residues. Just CDR3 DNA is preserved here, 51 bases in frame from base 1. The germline V gene encodes CDR1 SGHRS and CDR2 YFSETQ. Ophthalmopathy patients had moderately to severely active disease, Clinical Activity Score of at least 3, NOSPECS grade of at least 4, and disease duration under 3 months. Patients with other autoimmune diseases, uncontrolled infections, pregnancy or lactation were excluded. Clinical symptoms, serum thyroxine, TRAb, thyroid ultrasound and orbital computed tomography were used for diagnosis. Using Ficoll-Paque density gradient centrifugation, PBMCs were isolated from 8.5 to 10 ml of fresh peripheral blood. Total RNA was extracted with Trizol reagent and quality-checked on an Agilent 2100 Bioanalyzer.

TCR beta CDR3 regions were amplified from RNA transcripts for repertoire sequencing. HTBI primers and the Qiagen OneStep RT-PCR kit were used in a first-round RT-PCR, which was followed by a second-round multiplex PCR, size selection and purification. Libraries were sequenced paired-end with 100 bp reads on an Illumina HiSeq2000. The authors' analysis ran thus. SOAPnuke was used to process the reads, removing any read that contained adapters or uncalled bases, had a mean Phred below 15, or lacked an exact match to the constant primer or identifier. COPE v1.2.5 was used to merge high-quality paired reads. Each unique nucleotide sequence was defined as a clonotype, and clonotypes were aligned to IMGT TRB V, D and J references with MiTCR v1.1. Analysis was restricted to V-J combinations with a frequency above 0.0001, which covered approximately 99% of repertoires. For each V-J combination, a TCR clonal expansion and chaos score was defined as F50 clonal expansion divided by the chaos observed in the TCRdist matrix. Welch's t-statistics and random forest were used to reduce the features to about a dozen V-J combinations, which were then used as input to a naive Bayes classifier. The similarity between thyroid and blood repertoires was quantified using the Morisita-Horn index. Starting from the raw public reads, TCRdb applied fastp trimming at Q25, assembled clones with MiXCR and retained in-frame beta chains. Rows with one shared CDR3 protein collapse into an entry with the most common genes and DNA. These V and J calls originate from TCRdb's pipeline instead of the authors' own analysis. This sample gives about 200,000 distinct CDR3 sequences in total; roughly 27% of them show up just once. 9.1% of the sample belongs to the ten largest clones.

This record belongs to a study of Graves' ophthalmopathy and Graves' hyperthyroidism listed by TCRdb under 2018. About the study as a whole: Peripheral blood was collected at initial diagnosis, prior to any treatment. To tell Graves' ophthalmopathy apart from Graves' hyperthyroidism, and to predict which patients would progress to ophthalmopathy, the study relied on TCR beta repertoire signatures. In total, around 130 blood samples were TCR-sequenced: 40 to 45 ophthalmopathy, some 72 hyperthyroidism and around 17 hyperthyroidism-to-ophthalmopathy patients. To explore V-J signatures that separate ophthalmopathy from hyperthyroidism, a discovery set of approximately 100 patients was enrolled, consisting of approximately 44 with ophthalmopathy and approximately 57 with stable hyperthyroidism. The independent validation cohort included approximately 19 hyperthyroidism patients plus 17 patients who later progressed from hyperthyroidism to ophthalmopathy. In five to seven hyperthyroidism patients, the T-cell repertoire of thyroid tissue was compared with the T-cell repertoire of blood. Following sample collection, hyperthyroidism patients were given methimazole at a starting dose of 30 mg daily, and ophthalmopathy patients were given high-dose intravenous methylprednisolone. The 100 or so discovery patients were divided at random into training and test sets in a 7:3 ratio. What the study reported, not specific to this receptor: Sample size was not statistically predetermined, and group allocation was not concealed from the investigators. Most expanded thyroid clonotypes with a frequency above 0.001 also appeared in blood, which suggests that blood repertoires may reflect the immune response in the thyroid. In validation, the model predicted ophthalmopathy progression with about 70% sensitivity and 72.22% specificity; some 13 predicted patients were CT-confirmed with GO in a median of roughly 6.8 months. In cross-validation, the 13-signature model distinguished ophthalmopathy from stable hyperthyroidism with less than 90% sensitivity and roughly 84% specificity, while in the test set the corresponding values were about 80% and 75%.

Here the chain combines TRBV5-1 and TRBJ2-5, with 16 bases aligning to TRBD2. Source material: peripheral blood. The sequence derives from a man in his fifties or sixties with Graves' ophthalmopathy. Donor details come from another sample of the same person, matched by shared clones. The sequence in DNA is TGCGCCAGCAGCCGAGCCGGGACTAGCGGGAGGGCGGAGACCCAGTACTTC. Translated, this gives CASSRAGTSGRAETQYF.